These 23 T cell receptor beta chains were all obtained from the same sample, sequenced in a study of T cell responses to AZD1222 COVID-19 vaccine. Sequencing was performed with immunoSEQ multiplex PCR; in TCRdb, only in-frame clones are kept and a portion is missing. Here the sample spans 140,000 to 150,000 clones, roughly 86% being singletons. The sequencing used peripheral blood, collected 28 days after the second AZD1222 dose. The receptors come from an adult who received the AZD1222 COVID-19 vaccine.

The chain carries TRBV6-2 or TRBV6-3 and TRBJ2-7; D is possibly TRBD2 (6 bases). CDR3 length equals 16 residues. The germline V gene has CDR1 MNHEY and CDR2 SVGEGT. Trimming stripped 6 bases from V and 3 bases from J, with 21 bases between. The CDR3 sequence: CASSLASDVGSYEQYF. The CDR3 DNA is TGTGCCAGCAGCCTTGCCTCGGACGTCGGGAGCTACGAGCAGTACTTC.

The CDR3 sequence is CASSLGQTGAGNTIYF. The CDR3 coding sequence is TGTGCCAGCAGCTTAGGACAGACAGGAGCTGGAAACACCATATATTTT. The chain combines TRBV7-6 with TRBJ1-3, with D possibly matching TRBD1 (6 bases). Looked up from germline, CDR1 is SGHVS and CDR2 is FNYEAQ. Trimming removed 1 base from V and 2 bases from J, with 12 bases in between. The CDR3 contains 16 residues.

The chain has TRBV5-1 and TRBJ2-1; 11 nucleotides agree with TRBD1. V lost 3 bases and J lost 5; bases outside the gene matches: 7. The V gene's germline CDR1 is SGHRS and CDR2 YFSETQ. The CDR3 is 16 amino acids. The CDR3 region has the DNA TGCGCCAGCAGCTACGCCGGGACAGGGGGGAACAATGAGCAGTTCTTC. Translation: CASSYAGTGGNNEQFF. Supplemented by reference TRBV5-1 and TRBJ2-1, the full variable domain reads KAGVTQTPRYLIKTRGQQVTLSCSPISGHRSVSWYQQTPGQGLQFLFEYFSETQRNKGNFPGRFSGRQFSNSRSEMNVSTLELGDSALYLCASSYAGTGGNNEQFFGPGTRLTVL.

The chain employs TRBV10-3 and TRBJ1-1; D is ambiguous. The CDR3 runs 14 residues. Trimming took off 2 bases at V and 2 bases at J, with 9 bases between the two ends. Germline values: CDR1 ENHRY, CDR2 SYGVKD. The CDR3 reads CAISETDINTEAFF. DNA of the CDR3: TGTGCCATCAGTGAGACGGATATCAACACTGAAGCTTTCTTT.

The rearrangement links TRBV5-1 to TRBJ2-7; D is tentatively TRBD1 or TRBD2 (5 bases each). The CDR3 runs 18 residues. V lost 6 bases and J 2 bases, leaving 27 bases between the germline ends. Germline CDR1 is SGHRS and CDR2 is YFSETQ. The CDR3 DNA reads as TGCGCCAGCATGCCTCGGTGGTCAACCGGGACCGCCACCTACGAGCAGTACTTC. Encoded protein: CASMPRWSTGTATYEQYF.

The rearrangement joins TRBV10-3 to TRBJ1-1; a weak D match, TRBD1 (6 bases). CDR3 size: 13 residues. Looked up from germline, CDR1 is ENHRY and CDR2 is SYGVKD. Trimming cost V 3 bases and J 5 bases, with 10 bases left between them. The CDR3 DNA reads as TGTGCCATCAGTGACAGGGGAGGTACTGAAGCTTTCTTT. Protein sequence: CAISDRGGTEAFF.

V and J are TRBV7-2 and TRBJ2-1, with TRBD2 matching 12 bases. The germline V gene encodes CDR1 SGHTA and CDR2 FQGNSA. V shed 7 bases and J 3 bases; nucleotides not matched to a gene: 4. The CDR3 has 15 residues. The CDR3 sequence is CASTLTSGSYNEQFF. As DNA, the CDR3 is TGTGCCAGCACCCTGACTAGCGGGAGCTACAATGAGCAGTTCTTC.

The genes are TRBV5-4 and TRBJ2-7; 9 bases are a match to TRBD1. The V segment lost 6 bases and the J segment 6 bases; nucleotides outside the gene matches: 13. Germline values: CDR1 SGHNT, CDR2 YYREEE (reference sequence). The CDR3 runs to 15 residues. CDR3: CASKHEAGQGAEQYF. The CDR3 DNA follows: TGTGCCAGCAAACATGAGGCGGGACAGGGAGCCGAGCAGTACTTC.

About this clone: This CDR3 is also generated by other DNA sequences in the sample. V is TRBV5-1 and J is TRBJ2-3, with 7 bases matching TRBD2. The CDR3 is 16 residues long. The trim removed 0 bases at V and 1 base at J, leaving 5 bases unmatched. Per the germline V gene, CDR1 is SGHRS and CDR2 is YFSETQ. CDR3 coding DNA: TGCGCCAGCAGCTTGGCCGGGCTAGCGGGCACAGATACGCAGTATTTT. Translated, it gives CASSLAGLAGTDTQYF.

The CDR3 DNA is TGTGCCAGTAGTGAGTCAGGGGGCATGAACACTGAAGCTTTCTTT. This encodes CASSESGGMNTEAFF. The chain carries TRBV19 and TRBJ1-1, with 8 bases matching TRBD1. V gave up 5 bases and J gave up 0 bases; unmatched junction bases: 5. This CDR3 has 15 amino acids. Germline V gene lookup returns CDR1 LNHDA and CDR2 SQIVND (reference sequence).

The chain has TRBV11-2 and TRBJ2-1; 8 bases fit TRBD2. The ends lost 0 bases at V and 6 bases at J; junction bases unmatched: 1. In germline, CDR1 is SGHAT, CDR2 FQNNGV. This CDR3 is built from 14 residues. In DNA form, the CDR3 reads TGTGCCAGCAGCTTAGATCTAGCGGGCAATGAGCAGTTCTTC. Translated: CASSLDLAGNEQFF.

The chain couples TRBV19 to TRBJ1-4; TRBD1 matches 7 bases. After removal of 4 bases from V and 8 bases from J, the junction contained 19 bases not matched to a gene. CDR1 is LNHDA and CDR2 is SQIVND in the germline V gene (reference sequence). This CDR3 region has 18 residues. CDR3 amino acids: CASSRIVLADRVGEKLFF. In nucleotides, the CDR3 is TGTGCCAGTAGTAGGATCGTCCTCGCCGACAGGGTGGGAGAAAAACTGTTTTTT.

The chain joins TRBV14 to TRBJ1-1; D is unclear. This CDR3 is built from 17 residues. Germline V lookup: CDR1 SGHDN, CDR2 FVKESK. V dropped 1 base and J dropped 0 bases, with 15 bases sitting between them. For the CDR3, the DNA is TGTGCCAGCAGCCAAGGGGCGGAAGGACCGATGAACACTGAAGCTTTCTTT. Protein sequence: CASSQGAEGPMNTEAFF.

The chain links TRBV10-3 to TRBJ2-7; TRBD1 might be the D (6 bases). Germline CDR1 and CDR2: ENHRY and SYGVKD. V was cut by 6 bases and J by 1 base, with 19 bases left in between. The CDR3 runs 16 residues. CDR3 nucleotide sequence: TGTGCCATCAGAAGTCCCCGGGACACCAATTCCTACGAGCAGTACTTC. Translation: CAIRSPRDTNSYEQYF.

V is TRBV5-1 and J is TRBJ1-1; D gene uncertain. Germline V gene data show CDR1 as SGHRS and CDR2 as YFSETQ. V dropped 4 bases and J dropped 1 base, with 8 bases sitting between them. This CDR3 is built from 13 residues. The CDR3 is CASSLLGNTEAFF. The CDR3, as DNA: TGCGCCAGCAGCCTCCTTGGGAACACTGAAGCTTTCTTT.

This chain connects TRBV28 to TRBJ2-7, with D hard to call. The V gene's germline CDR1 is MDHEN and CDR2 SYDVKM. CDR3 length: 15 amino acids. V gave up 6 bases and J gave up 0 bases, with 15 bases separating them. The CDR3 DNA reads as TGTGCCAGCAGCGAACTACCCAACAGCTCCTACGAGCAGTACTTC. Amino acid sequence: CASSELPNSSYEQYF. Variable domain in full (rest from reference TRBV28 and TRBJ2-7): DVKVTQSSRYLVKRTGEKVFLECVQDMDHENMFWYRQDPGLGLRLIYFSYDVKMKEKGDIPEGYSVSREKKERFSLILESASTNQTSMYLCASSELPNSSYEQYFGPGTRLTVT.

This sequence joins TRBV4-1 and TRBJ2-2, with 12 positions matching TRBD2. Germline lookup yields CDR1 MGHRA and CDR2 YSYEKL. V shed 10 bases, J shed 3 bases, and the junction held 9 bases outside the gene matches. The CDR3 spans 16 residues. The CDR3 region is CATSQLAGGYTGELFF. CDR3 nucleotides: TGCGCCACCTCTCAACTAGCGGGAGGTTACACCGGGGAGCTGTTTTTT.

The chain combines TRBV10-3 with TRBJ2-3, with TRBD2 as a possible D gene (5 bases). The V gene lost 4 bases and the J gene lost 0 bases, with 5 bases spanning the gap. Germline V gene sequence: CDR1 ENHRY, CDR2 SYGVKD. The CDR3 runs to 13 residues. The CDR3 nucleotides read TGTGCCATCAGTGGGACTAGCACAGATACGCAGTATTTT. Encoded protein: CAISGTSTDTQYF.

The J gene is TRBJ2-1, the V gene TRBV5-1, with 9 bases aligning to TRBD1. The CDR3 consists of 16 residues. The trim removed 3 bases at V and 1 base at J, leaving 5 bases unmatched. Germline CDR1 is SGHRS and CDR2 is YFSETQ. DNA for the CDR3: TGCGCCAGCAGCTCAGGAGGGACAGGGTCCTACAATGAGCAGTTCTTC. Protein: CASSSGGTGSYNEQFF.

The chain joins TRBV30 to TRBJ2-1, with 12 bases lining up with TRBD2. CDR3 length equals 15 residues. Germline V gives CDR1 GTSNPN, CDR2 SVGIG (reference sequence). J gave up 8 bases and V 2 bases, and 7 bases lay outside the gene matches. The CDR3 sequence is CAWSKGLAGSYEQFF. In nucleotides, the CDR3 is TGTGCCTGGAGTAAGGGACTAGCGGGTTCCTATGAGCAGTTCTTC.

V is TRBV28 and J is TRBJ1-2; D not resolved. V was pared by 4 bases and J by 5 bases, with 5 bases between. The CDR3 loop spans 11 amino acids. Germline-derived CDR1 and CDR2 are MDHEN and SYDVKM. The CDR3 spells CASSYTYGYTF. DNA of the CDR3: TGTGCCAGCAGTTACACTTATGGCTACACCTTC.

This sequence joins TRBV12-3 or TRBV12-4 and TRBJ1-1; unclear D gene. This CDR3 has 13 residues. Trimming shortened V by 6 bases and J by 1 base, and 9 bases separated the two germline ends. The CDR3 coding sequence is TGTGCCAGCAGCCCTCCCCCGAACACTGAAGCTTTCTTT. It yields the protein CASSPPPNTEAFF.

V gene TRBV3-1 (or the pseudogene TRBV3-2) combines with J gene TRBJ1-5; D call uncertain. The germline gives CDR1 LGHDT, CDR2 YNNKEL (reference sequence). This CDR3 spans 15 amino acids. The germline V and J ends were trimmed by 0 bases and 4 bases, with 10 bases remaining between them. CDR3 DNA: TGTGCCAGCAGCCAAGATGCGGTCCCGAATCAGCCCCAGCATTTT. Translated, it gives CASSQDAVPNQPQHF.